One T cell receptor beta chain is described in this entry. What it binds is not known. The protocol was immunoSEQ multiplex PCR, while the TCRdb copy is restricted to in-frame clones and leaves out a portion. Here the sample spans about 54,000 clones, roughly four fifths being singletons. This sample was taken from a study of OX40 agonist ivuxolimab in advanced cancers. Overall study context: Patients' therapy was ivuxolimab, an antibody that acts as an agonist of OX40 (CD134). Overall study findings and caveats: The antigens recognized by the expanded peripheral T cells, that is their antigen specificity, were not determined. In the 0.1-3.0 mg/kg groups, partial responders showed among the lowest expansion. At doses 0.1 to 3.0 mg/kg, CD4+ and CD8+ clones expanded.

The CDR3 has 12 amino acids. Per germline, CDR1 MNHNY and CDR2 SVGAGI (reference sequence). V lost 1 base, J lost 9 bases, and 6 bases lay in between. The TCR was taken from an adult with an advanced solid tumor such as melanoma, head and neck, liver or kidney cancer. Sequenced material: CD4+ or CD8+ T cells sorted from blood, taken in a trial of the OX40 agonist ivuxolimab. The genes are TRBV6-6 and TRBJ2-2; no clear D gene. The CDR3 DNA follows: TGTGCCAGCAGTTACTTAATCCGGGAGCTGTTTTTT. Its protein product is CASSYLIRELFF.